The sequence of this TCR beta chain was determined in a study of blood T cell repertoires in COVID-19. Study as a whole: Collection of acute and convalescent COVID-19 samples took place in the United States, Italy and Spain.

Seattle participants joined during active infection and were tracked over time. Source study methods: How many nucleated cells were present was estimated from reference gene primer amplification. The data were produced by immunoSEQ multiplex PCR, yet TCRdb's version contains in-frame clones alone and is incomplete. Clone size and V and J calls were adopted from that table, with D and trimming inferred from the DNA. This sample has roughly 100,000 clones; roughly 90% occur once, and the top ten carry 4% to 5.5%. V gave up 6 bases and J gave up 2 bases; unmatched junction bases: 18. Germline CDR1 reads SGHTA; CDR2 reads FQGTGA. The CDR3 contains 20 residues.

Input material: peripheral blood. The clonotype originates from a woman aged 45-59 years with COVID-19, enrolled during active disease. V and J are TRBV7-3 and TRBJ2-5, with 13 bases lining up with TRBD2. The CDR3 sequence: CASSRGTGTSGGARQETQYF. The CDR3 DNA reads as TGTGCCAGCAGTAGAGGTACCGGAACTAGCGGGGGGGCCCGGCAAGAGACCCAGTACTTC.